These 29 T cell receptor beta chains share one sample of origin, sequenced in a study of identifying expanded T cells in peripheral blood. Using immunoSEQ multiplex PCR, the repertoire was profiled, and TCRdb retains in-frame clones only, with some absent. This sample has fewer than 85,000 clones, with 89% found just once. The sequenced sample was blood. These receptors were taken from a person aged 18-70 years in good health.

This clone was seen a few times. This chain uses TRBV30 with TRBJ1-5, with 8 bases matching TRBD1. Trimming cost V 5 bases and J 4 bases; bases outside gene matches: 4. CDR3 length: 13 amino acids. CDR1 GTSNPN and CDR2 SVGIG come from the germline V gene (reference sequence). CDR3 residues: CAWAGQENQPQHF. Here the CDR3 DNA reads TGTGCCTGGGCGGGACAGGAGAATCAGCCCCAGCATTTT.

The CDR3 region has the DNA TGTGCCAGCAGCTTAGTCACTAGCGGGAGGGACGAGCAGTACTTC. Translating it yields CASSLVTSGRDEQYF. V and J are TRBV7-2 and TRBJ2-7; 13 nucleotides agree with TRBD2. Germline V lookup: CDR1 SGHTA, CDR2 FQGNSA. The V gene end was trimmed by 1 base and the J gene end by 5 bases; junction bases not matched to a gene: 2. There are 15 residues in the CDR3.

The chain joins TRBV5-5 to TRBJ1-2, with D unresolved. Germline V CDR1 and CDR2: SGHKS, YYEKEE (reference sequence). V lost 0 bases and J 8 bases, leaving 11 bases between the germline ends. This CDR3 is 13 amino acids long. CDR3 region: CASSLDGLGGYTF. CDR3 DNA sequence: TGTGCCAGCAGCTTGGATGGCTTAGGGGGCTACACCTTC.

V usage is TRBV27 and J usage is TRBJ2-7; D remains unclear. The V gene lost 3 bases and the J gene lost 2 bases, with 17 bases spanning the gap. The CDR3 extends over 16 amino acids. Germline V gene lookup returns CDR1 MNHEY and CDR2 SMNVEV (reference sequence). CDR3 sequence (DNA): TGTGCCAGCAGTTTCGGAAGACATGACGGTACCTACGAGCAGTACTTC. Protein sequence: CASSFGRHDGTYEQYF.

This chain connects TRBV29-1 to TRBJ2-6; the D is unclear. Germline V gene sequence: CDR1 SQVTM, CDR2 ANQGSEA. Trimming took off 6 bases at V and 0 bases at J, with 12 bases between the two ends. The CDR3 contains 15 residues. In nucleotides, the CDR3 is TGCAGCGTAGAGACGGTTTTCTCTGGGGCCAACGTCCTGACTTTC. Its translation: CSVETVFSGANVLTF.

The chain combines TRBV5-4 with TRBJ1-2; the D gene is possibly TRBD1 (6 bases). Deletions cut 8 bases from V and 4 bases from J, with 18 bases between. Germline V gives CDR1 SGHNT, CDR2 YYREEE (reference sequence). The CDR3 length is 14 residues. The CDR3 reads CASRDTGIPYGYTF. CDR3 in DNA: TGTGCCAGTCGGGACACCGGAATCCCCTATGGCTACACCTTC.

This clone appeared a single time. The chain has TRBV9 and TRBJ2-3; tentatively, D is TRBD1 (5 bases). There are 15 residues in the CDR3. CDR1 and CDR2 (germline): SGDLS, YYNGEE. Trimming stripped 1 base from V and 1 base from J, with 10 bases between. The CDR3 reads CASSVQDTGTDTQYF. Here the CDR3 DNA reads TGTGCCAGCAGCGTACAGGACACGGGCACAGATACGCAGTATTTT.

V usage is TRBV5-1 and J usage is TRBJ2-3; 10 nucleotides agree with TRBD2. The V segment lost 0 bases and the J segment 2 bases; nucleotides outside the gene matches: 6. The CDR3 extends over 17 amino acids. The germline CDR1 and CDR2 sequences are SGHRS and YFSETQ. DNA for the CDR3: TGCGCCAGCAGCTTGGCCTTAGCGGGAGGTGACACAGATACGCAGTATTTT. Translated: CASSLALAGGDTDTQYF.

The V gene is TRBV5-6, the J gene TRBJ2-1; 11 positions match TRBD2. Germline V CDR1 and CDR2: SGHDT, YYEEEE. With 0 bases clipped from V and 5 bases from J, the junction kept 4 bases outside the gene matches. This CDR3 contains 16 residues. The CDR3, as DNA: TGTGCCAGCAGCTTGGTAGCGGGGGGGCCTGACAATGAGCAGTTCTTC. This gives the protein CASSLVAGGPDNEQFF.

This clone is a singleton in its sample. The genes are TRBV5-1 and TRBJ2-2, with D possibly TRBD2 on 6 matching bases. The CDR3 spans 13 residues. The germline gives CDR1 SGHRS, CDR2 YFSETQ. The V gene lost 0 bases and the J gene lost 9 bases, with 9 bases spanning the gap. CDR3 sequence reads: CASSLVGGRELFF. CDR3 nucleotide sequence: TGCGCCAGCAGCTTGGTCGGGGGAAGGGAGCTGTTTTTT.

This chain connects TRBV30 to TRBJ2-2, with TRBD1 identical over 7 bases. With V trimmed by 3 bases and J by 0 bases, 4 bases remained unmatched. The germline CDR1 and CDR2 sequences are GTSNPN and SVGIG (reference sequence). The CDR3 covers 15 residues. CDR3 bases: TGTGCCTGGAGACCAGGACAGGCGAACACCGGGGAGCTGTTTTTT. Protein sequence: CAWRPGQANTGELFF.

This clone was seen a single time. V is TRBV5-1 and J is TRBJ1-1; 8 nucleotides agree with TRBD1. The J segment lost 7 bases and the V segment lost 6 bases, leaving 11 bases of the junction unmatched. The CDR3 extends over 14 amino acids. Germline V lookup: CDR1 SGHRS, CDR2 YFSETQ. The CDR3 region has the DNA TGCGCCAGCAAAGAACCAGGGGGCGTGGGTGAAGCTTTCTTT. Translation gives CASKEPGGVGEAFF. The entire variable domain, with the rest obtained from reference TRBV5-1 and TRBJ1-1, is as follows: KAGVTQTPRYLIKTRGQQVTLSCSPISGHRSVSWYQQTPGQGLQFLFEYFSETQRNKGNFPGRFSGRQFSNSRSEMNVSTLELGDSALYLCASKEPGGVGEAFFGQGTRLTVV.

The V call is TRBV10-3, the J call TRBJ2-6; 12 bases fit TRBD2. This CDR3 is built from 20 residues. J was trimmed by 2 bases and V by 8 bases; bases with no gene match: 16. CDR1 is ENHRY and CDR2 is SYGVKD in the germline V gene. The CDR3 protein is CAIRTPSGRAGEAGANVLTF. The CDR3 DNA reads TGTGCCATCCGGACGCCTAGCGGGAGGGCCGGGGAAGCTGGGGCCAACGTCCTGACTTTC.

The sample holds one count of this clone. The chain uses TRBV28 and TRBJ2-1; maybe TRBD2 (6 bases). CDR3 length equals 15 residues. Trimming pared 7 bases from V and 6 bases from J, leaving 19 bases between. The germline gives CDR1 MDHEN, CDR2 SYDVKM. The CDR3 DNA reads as TGTGCCAGCACCAACCCGGGACTCCAAGCCAATGAGCAGTTCTTC. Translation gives CASTNPGLQANEQFF. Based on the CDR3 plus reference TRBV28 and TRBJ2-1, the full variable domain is DVKVTQSSRYLVKRTGEKVFLECVQDMDHENMFWYRQDPGLGLRLIYFSYDVKMKEKGDIPEGYSVSREKKERFSLILESASTNQTSMYLCASTNPGLQANEQFFGPGTRLTVL.

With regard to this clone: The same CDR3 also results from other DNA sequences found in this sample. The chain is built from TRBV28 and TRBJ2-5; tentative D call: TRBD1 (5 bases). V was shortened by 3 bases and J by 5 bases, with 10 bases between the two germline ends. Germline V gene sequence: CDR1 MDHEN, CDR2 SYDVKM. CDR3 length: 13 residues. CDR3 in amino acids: CASSFQGRETQYF. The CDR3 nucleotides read TGTGCCAGCAGTTTCCAGGGAAGGGAGACCCAGTACTTC.

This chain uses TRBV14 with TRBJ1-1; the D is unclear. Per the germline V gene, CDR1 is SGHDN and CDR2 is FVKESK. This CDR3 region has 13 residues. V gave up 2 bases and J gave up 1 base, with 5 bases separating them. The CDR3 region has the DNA TGTGCCAGCAGCCAATCCCGGAACACTGAAGCTTTCTTT. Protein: CASSQSRNTEAFF. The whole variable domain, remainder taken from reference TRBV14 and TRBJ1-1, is EAGVTQFPSHSVIEKGQTVTLRCDPISGHDNLYWYRRVMGKEIKFLLHFVKESKQDESGMPNNRFLAERTGGTYSTLKVQPAELEDSGVYFCASSQSRNTEAFFGQGTRLTVV.

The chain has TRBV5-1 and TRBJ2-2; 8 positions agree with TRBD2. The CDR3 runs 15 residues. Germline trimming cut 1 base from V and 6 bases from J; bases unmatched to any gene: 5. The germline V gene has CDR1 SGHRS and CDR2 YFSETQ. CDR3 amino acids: CASSLLSGGAGELFF. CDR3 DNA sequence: TGCGCCAGCAGCTTGTTGTCCGGGGGGGCCGGGGAGCTGTTTTTT.

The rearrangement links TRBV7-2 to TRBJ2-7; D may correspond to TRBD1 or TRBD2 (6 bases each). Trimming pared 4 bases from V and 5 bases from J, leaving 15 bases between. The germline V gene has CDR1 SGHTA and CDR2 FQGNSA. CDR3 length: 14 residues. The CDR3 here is CASSWRDPGDEQYF. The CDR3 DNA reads TGTGCCAGCAGCTGGAGGGACCCAGGGGACGAGCAGTACTTC.

The CDR3 nucleotides read TGTGCCAGCAGCTTAGATACCCCGAATGAGCAGTTCTTC. It is translated as CASSLDTPNEQFF. The chain employs TRBV11-1 and TRBJ2-1, with D unresolved. This CDR3 comprises 13 residues. V shed 1 base and J shed 7 bases, with 8 bases lying between them. Per the germline V gene, CDR1 is SGHAT and CDR2 is FQDESV (reference sequence). Combining the CDR3 with reference TRBV11-1 and TRBJ2-1 gives the whole variable domain EAEVAQSPRYKITEKSQAVAFWCDPISGHATLYWYRQILGQGPELLVQFQDESVVDDSQLPKDRFSAERLKGVDSTLKIQPAELGDSAMYLCASSLDTPNEQFFGPGTRLTVL.

The CDR3 is CASSGDRSYEQYF. CDR3 nucleotides: TGTGCCAGCAGCGGGGACAGATCCTACGAGCAGTACTTC. V gene TRBV28 combines with J gene TRBJ2-7, with TRBD1 matching 7 bases. CDR1 is MDHEN, CDR2 SYDVKM, per germline. Unmatched junction bases numbered 3, after V lost 6 bases and J lost 1 base. The CDR3 covers 13 residues.

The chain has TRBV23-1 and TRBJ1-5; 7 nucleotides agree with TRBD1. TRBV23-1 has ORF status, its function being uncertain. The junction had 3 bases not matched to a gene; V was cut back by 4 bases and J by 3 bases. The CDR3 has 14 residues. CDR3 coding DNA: TGCGCCAGCAGTCCGGGACAGCTCAATCAGCCCCAGCATTTT. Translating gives CASSPGQLNQPQHF.

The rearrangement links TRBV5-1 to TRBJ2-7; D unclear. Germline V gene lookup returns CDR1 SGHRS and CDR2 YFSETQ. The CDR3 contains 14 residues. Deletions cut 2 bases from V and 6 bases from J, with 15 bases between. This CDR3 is CASSLVVGVSEQYF. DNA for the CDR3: TGCGCCAGCAGCTTAGTAGTCGGCGTGAGCGAGCAGTACTTC.

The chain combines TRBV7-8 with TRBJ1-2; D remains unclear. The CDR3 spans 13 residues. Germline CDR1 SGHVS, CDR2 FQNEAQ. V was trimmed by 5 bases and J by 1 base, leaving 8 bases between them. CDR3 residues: CASSPGLNYGYTF. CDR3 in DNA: TGTGCCAGCAGCCCCGGACTTAACTATGGCTACACCTTC.

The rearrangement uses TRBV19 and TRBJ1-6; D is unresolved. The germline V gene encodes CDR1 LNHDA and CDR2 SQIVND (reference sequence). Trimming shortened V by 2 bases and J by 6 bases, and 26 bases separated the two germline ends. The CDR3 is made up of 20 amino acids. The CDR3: CASSIPTVRMLGSPNSPLHF. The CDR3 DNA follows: TGTGCCAGTAGTATACCCACAGTGAGGATGTTGGGTTCGCCTAATTCACCCCTCCACTTT.

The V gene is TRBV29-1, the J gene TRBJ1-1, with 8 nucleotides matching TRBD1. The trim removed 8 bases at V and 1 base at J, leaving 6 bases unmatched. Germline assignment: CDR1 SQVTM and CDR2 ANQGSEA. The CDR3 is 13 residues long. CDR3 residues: CSTAGTGNTEAFF. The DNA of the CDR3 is TGCAGCACTGCAGGGACAGGGAACACTGAAGCTTTCTTT.

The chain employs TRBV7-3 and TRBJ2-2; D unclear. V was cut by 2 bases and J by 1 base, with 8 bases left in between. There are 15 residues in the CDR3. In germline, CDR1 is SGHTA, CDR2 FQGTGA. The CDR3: CASSLYSGNTGELFF. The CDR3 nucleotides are TGTGCCAGCAGCTTATACTCTGGGAACACCGGGGAGCTGTTTTTT.

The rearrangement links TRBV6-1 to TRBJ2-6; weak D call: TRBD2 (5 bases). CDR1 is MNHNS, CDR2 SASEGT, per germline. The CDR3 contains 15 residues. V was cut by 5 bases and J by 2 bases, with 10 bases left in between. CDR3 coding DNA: TGTGCCAGCAGTCAGGAGGTAGCTGGGGCCAACGTCCTGACTTTC. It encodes CASSQEVAGANVLTF.

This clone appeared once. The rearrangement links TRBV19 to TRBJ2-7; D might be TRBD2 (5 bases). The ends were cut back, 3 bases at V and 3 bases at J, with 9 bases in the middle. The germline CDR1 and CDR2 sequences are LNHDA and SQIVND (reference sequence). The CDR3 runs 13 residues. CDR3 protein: CASSIGESYEQYF. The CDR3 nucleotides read TGTGCCAGTAGTATTGGGGAGAGCTACGAGCAGTACTTC.

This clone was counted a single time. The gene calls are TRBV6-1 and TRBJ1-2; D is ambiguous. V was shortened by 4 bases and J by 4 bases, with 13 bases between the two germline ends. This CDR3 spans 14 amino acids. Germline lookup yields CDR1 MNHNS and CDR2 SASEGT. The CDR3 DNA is TGTGCCAGCAGTGGGGATGTGTTCTTCTATGGCTACACCTTC. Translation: CASSGDVFFYGYTF.